Sequencing of this T cell receptor (beta chain) was carried out in a study of cytomegalovirus exposure and HLA in healthy donors. Study-wide results and limits: Cytomegalovirus association was assigned to approximately 160 TCR beta chains. Testing in vitro showed a few CMV-associated chains specific for CMV antigens. According to reports, the classifier identified cytomegalovirus status with high specificity and sensitivity.

The table came from immunoSEQ multiplex PCR; TCRdb's copy has only in-frame clones and leaves some out. The sample has 200,000 or so clones; roughly 82% are singletons. Details on this clone: What it binds is not known.

V was pared by 0 bases and J by 2 bases, with 8 bases between. The CDR3 is made up of 15 amino acids. Germline lookup yields CDR1 SGHRS and CDR2 YFSETQ. The sample comprised PBMCs. V is TRBV5-1 and J is TRBJ2-2; D unclear. The receptor's source is a woman aged 30 to 39 in good health and CMV-seropositive. The CDR3 coding sequence is TGCGCCAGCAGCTTGGAACCGGGTAACACCGGGGAGCTGTTTTTT. As protein: CASSLEPGNTGELFF. Full variable domain (missing parts from reference TRBV5-1 and TRBJ2-2): KAGVTQTPRYLIKTRGQQVTLSCSPISGHRSVSWYQQTPGQGLQFLFEYFSETQRNKGNFPGRFSGRQFSNSRSEMNVSTLELGDSALYLCASSLEPGNTGELFFGEGSRLTVL.